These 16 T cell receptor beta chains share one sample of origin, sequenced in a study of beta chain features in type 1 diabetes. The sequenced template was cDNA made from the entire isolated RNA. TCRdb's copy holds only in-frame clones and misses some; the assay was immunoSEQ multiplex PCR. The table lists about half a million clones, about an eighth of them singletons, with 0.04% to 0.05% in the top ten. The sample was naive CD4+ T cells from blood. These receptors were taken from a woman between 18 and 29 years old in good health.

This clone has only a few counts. As DNA, the CDR3 is TGTGCCAGCAGCCAAGATACAGCACAAGAGACCCAGTACTTC. Translated: CASSQDTAQETQYF. V and J are TRBV4-2 and TRBJ2-5, with D unclear. V lost 0 bases, J lost 2 bases, and 7 bases lay in between. CDR3 size: 14 residues. Per the germline V gene, CDR1 is LGHNA and CDR2 is YNFKEQ.

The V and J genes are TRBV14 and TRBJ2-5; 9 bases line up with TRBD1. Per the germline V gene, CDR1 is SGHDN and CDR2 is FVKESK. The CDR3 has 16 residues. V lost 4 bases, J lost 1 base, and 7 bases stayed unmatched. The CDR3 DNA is TGTGCCAGCAGCCGCCCGGGACAGGGATTCCAAGAGACCCAGTACTTC. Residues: CASSRPGQGFQETQYF.

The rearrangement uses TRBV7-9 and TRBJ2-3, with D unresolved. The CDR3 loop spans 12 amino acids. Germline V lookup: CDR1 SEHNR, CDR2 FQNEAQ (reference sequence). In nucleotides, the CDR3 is TGTGTTAGCACCTCCGGCACAGATACGCAGTATTTT. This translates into CVSTSGTDTQYF.

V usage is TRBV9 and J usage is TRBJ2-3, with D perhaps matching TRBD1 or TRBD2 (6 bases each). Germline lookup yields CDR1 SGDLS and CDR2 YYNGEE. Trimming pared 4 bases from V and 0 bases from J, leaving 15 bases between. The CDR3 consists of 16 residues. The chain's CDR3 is CASSSRGQISTDTQYF. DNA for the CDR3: TGTGCCAGCAGCTCCCGGGGGCAGATTAGCACAGATACGCAGTATTTT.

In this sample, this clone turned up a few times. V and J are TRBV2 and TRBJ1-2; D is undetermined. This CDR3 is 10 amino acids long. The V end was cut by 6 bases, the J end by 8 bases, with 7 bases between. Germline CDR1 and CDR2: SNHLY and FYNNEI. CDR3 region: CASREGGYTF. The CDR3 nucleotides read TGTGCCAGCAGGGAGGGAGGCTACACCTTC.

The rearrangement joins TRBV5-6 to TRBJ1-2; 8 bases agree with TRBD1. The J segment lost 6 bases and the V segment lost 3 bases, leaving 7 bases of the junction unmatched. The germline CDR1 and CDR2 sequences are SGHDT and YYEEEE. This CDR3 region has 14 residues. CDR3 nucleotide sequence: TGTGCCAGCAGCTCGACGGACAGGGTAGATGGCTACACCTTC. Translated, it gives CASSSTDRVDGYTF.

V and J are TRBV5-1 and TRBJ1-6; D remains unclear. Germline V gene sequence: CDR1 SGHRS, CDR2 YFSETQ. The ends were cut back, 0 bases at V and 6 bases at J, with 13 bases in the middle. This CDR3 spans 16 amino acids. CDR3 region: CASSLAGSGGNSPLHF. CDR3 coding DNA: TGCGCCAGCAGCTTGGCAGGATCTGGAGGTAATTCACCCCTCCACTTT.

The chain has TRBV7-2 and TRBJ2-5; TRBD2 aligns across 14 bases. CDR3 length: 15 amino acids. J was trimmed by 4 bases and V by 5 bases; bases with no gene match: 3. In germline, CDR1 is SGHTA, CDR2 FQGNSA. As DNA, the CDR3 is TGTGCCAGCAGCCGCGGACTAGCGGGAGGAGAGACCCAGTACTTC. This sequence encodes CASSRGLAGGETQYF.

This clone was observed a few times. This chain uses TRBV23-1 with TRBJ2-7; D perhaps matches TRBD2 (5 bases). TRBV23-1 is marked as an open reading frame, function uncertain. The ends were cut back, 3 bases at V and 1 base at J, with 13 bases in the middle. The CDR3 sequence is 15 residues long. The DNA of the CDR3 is TGCGCCAGCAGTCACTCTGAGAGGGCTTCCTACGAGCAGTACGTC. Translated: CASSHSERASYEQYV.

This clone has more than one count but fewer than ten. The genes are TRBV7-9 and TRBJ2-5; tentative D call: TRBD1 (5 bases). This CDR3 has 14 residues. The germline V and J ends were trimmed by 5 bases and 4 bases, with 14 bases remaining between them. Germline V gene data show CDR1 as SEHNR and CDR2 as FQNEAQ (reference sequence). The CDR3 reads CASSPRAGVETQYF. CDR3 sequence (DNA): TGTGCCAGCAGCCCCAGGGCAGGAGTAGAGACCCAGTACTTC.

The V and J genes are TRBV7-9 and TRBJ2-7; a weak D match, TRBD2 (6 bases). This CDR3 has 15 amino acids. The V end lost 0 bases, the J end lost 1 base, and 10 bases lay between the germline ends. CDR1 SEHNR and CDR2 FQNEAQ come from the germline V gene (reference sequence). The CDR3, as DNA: TGTGCCAGCAGCTTAGCCGGAGGGCGGTCCTACGAGCAGTACTTC. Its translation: CASSLAGGRSYEQYF.

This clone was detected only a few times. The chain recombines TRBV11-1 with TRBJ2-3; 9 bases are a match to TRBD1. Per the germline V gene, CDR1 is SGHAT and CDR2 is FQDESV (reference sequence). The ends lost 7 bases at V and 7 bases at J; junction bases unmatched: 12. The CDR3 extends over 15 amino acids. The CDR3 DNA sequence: TGTGCCAGCAACACCGGGACAGGGCTATGGTATACGCAGTATTTT. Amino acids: CASNTGTGLWYTQYF.

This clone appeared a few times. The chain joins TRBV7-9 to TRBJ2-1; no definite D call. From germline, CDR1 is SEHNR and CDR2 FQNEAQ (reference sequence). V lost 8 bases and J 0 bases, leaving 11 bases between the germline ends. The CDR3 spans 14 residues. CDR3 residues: CASPQLPSYNEQFF. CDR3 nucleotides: TGTGCCAGCCCCCAACTGCCCTCCTACAATGAGCAGTTCTTC.

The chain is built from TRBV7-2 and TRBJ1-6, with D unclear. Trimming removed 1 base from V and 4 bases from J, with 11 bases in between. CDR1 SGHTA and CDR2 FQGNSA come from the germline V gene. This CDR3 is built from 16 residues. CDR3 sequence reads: CASSLGGGSYNSPLHF. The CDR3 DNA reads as TGTGCCAGCAGCTTAGGCGGTGGCAGTTATAATTCACCCCTCCACTTT.

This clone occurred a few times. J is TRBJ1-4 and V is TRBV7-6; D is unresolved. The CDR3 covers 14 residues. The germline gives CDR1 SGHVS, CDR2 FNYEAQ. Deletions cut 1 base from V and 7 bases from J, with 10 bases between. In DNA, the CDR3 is TGTGCCAGCAGCTTAGAGACTAGCGGTGAAAAACTGTTTTTT. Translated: CASSLETSGEKLFF.

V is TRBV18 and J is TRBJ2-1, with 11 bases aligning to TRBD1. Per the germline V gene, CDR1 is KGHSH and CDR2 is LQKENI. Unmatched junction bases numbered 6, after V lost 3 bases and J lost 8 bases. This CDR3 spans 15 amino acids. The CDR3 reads CASSPQGQGVDEQFF. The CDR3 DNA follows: TGTGCCAGCTCACCTCAGGGACAGGGGGTTGATGAGCAGTTCTTC. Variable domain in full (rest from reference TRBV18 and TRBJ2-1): NAGVMQNPRHLVRRRGQEARLRCSPMKGHSHVYWYRQLPEEGLKFMVYLQKENIIDESGMPKERFSAEFPKEGPSILRIQQVVRGDSAAYFCASSPQGQGVDEQFFGPGTRLTVL.